This record looks at one T cell receptor beta chain sequence and its context. The data originate from a study of blood T cell repertoires in COVID-19. Here immunoSEQ multiplex PCR was the method, and the copy in TCRdb shows in-frame clones only, minus some. The repertoire holds 150,000 to 200,000 clones, 80% to 95% seen once, with about 5% in the top ten. Trimming cost V 0 bases and J 5 bases, with 14 bases left between them. The V gene's germline CDR1 is MNHNS and CDR2 SASEGT. CDR3 length: 15 residues. This chain uses TRBV6-1 with TRBJ2-7; TRBD1 is a possible D gene (6 bases). Sequencing used peripheral blood. This TCR was sampled from a woman in her forties or fifties with acute or convalescent COVID-19. DNA of the CDR3: TGTGCCAGCAGTGAAGCAGGGGCCAGGGGAGACGAGCAGTACTTC. Its protein is CASSEAGARGDEQYF.